The 22 T cell receptor beta chains presented below share a single source sample, sequenced in a study of tumor-infiltrating lymphocytes in primary liver carcinoma. Bulk tissue was left unsorted, and RNA and DNA were co-extracted from roughly 20-30 mg of it. Constant-region priming of about 500 ng total RNA yielded TCR beta cDNA. ARM-PCR was slightly modified, and three nested multiplex PCR rounds with it gave rise to the TCR beta libraries. TRBV1-TRBV30 forward primers paired with a C-beta reverse primer drove the first two PCR rounds, about 11 cycles each. Each CDR3 protein is one row after TCRdb ran MiXCR on the multiplex PCR reads. The table shows 100,000 to 150,000 distinct CDR3 sequences, with 50% to 70% occurring only once. The sample comprised liver tumor tissue from sampling region 1. Subset specified: tumor region T1, superior pole. The origin of the receptors is a woman aged 55-70 years with primary liver carcinoma and hepatitis B virus infection.

This clonotype came up once. A clone one base away is much larger, so this may be a read error. The gene calls are TRBV10-3 and TRBJ1-5, with D maybe TRBD1 (5 bases). The germline gives CDR1 ENHRY, CDR2 SYGVKD. The CDR3 is 15 residues long. This chain's CDR3 is CAISNGGESSQAQHF. CDR3 nucleotide sequence: TGTGCCATCAGTAATGGGGGGGAGAGCAGTCAGGCCCAGCATTTT.

The chain recombines TRBV11-3 with TRBJ2-1; D possibly uses TRBD1 or TRBD2 (5 bases each). The CDR3 is made up of 13 amino acids. The germline V and J ends were trimmed by 6 bases and 8 bases, with 14 bases remaining between them. Germline V gene lookup returns CDR1 SGHNT and CDR2 YENEEA. The CDR3 sequence is CASRGTGYDEQFF. The CDR3 DNA sequence: TGTGCCAGCAGGGGGACCGGGTACGATGAGCAGTTCTTC. Variable domain in full (rest from reference TRBV11-3 and TRBJ2-1): EAGVVQSPRYKIIEKKQPVAFWCNPISGHNTLYWYLQNLGQGPELLIRYENEEAVDDSQLPKDRFSAERLKGVDSTLKIQPAELGDSAVYLCASRGTGYDEQFFGPGTRLTVL.

This clonotype was found once. The junction departs from the called germline gene at one end, perhaps through a read error. This chain connects TRBV28 to TRBJ2-4; TRBD1 or TRBD2 may be the D gene (5 bases each). The V gene's germline CDR1 is MDHEN and CDR2 SYDVKM. This CDR3 has 14 amino acids. DNA of the CDR3: TGTGCAAGCGATACCCAGGGAGCCAAAAACATTCGGTACTTC. Encoded protein: CASDTQGAKNIRYF. Full variable domain (remainder filled in from reference TRBV28 and TRBJ2-4): DVKVTQSSRYLVKRTGEKVFLECVQDMDHENMFWYRQDPGLGLRLIYFSYDVKMKEKGDIPEGYSVSREKKERFSLILESASTNQTSMYLCASDTQGAKNIRYFGAGTRLSVL.

For this clonotype: This clone may be a read error of a much larger clone one base away. V gene TRBV12-5 combines with J gene TRBJ2-1, with D hard to call. Germline V gene data show CDR1 as LGHNT and CDR2 as FRNRAP. CDR3 length: 11 residues. The CDR3 is CVSGLESEQFF. The CDR3 nucleotides are TGTGTTAGTGGTTTGGAGAGTGAGCAGTTCTTC.

J is TRBJ2-7 and V is TRBV29-1, with 11 bases identical to TRBD2. Germline-derived CDR1 and CDR2 are SQVTM and ANQGSEA. The CDR3 is made up of 14 amino acids. Trimming cost V 6 bases and J 2 bases; bases outside gene matches: 6. DNA for the CDR3: TGCAGCGTGGCCGGGACTAGCGGAACCTACGAGCAGTACTTC. Encoded protein: CSVAGTSGTYEQYF.

Note on this clonotype: The junction does not match germline at one end; this may be a read error. The chain links TRBV18 to TRBJ1-1; D remains unclear. Germline loops: CDR1 KGHSH, CDR2 LQKENI. The CDR3 extends over 15 amino acids. The CDR3 loop is CASTPAVYSANEAFF. The CDR3 nucleotides read TGTGCCAGCACACCCGCGGTTTATAGCGCAAATGAAGCTTTCTTT.

Note on this clonotype: A clone one base away is much larger, so this may be a read error. The chain employs TRBV10-2 and TRBJ1-5, with no clear D. This CDR3 has 13 residues. The V gene's germline CDR1 is WSHSY and CDR2 SAAADI. The CDR3 sequence is CVSSESSMGSQHF. CDR3 sequence (DNA): TGCGTCAGCAGTGAGTCGTCCATGGGGTCCCAGCATTTT.

At least ten counts were recorded for this clonotype. This sequence joins TRBV6-5 and TRBJ2-2, with a tentative D call TRBD2 (6 bases). This CDR3 contains 15 residues. The germline V gene has CDR1 MNHEY and CDR2 SVGAGI. Trimming left V 0 bases short and J 6 bases short, with 11 bases between. Written as DNA, the CDR3 is TGTGCCAGCAGTTACTCGTTAGGGAGGTCCGGGGAGCTGTTTTTT. Translation: CASSYSLGRSGELFF.

This clonotype was seen ten or more times. The chain joins TRBV6-5 to TRBJ2-7; D perhaps matches TRBD2 (5 bases). The CDR3 loop spans 14 amino acids. Germline V gene lookup returns CDR1 MNHEY and CDR2 SVGAGI. V gave up 5 bases and J gave up 4 bases, with 15 bases separating them. This CDR3 reads CASSQDKGGYEQYF. Here the CDR3 DNA reads TGTGCCAGCAGTCAAGATAAGGGCGGGTACGAGCAGTACTTC.

As for this clonotype: It may be a read error: a sequence one base away is much more abundant. The chain is built from TRBV12-3 or TRBV12-4 and TRBJ2-1; 7 nucleotides match TRBD1. The CDR3 has 14 residues. The CDR3 DNA sequence: TGTGTCAGCAGTCCACCGGGACAGAACAATGAGCAGTTCTTC. This encodes CVSSPPGQNNEQFF.

Regarding this clonotype: A much larger clone differs by one base, so this may be a read error. This sequence joins TRBV29-1 and TRBJ1-1; tentatively, D is TRBD1 (5 bases). The germline V gene encodes CDR1 SQVTM and CDR2 ANQGSEA. V was trimmed by 0 bases and J by 7 bases, leaving 15 bases between them. The CDR3 is made up of 14 amino acids. The CDR3 loop is CSVEESGVWIEAFF. The DNA for the CDR3 is TGCAGCGTTGAAGAATCGGGGGTGTGGATTGAAGCTTTCTTT.

The chain joins TRBV14 to TRBJ2-3; 7 nucleotides agree with TRBD2. The V gene end was trimmed by 10 bases and the J gene end by 6 bases; junction bases not matched to a gene: 16. This CDR3 is built from 15 residues. Germline V gene lookup returns CDR1 SGHDN and CDR2 FVKESK. This chain's CDR3 is CATTSGTCGSDTQYF. In DNA form, the CDR3 reads TGTGCCACCACCTCCGGGACTTGCGGGAGTGATACGCAGTATTTT.

This clonotype has a count of ten or more. At one end, the junction sequence differs from germline, possibly due to a read error. The chain uses TRBV11-3 and TRBJ2-2; tentative D call: TRBD2 (6 bases). This CDR3 is built from 17 residues. Germline CDR1 is SGHNT and CDR2 is YENEEA. For the CDR3, the DNA is TGTGCCAGCAGCTTAAGTGCTAGCGCCTTTAACACCGGGGAGCTGCTTTTT. Its protein is CASSLSASAFNTGELLF. The complete variable domain, with remaining parts taken from reference TRBV11-3 and TRBJ2-2, reads EAGVVQSPRYKIIEKKQPVAFWCNPISGHNTLYWYLQNLGQGPELLIRYENEEAVDDSQLPKDRFSAERLKGVDSTLKIQPAELGDSAVYLCASSLSASAFNTGELLFGEGSRLTVL.

With respect to this clonotype: With a much larger clone just one base away, this may be a read error. The chain recombines TRBV6-1 with TRBJ2-3; TRBD2 is a possible D gene (5 bases). This CDR3 comprises 17 residues. In germline, CDR1 is MNHNS, CDR2 SASEGT. With 1 base removed from V and 4 bases from J, the gap between germline ends came to 18 bases. The CDR3 DNA sequence: TGTGCCAGCAGTGAAGGAGCGAGCAGGAGGCCCCCAGATACGCAGTATTTT. This codes for CASSEGASRRPPDTQYF.

This clonotype was picked up many times. This chain uses TRBV12-3 or TRBV12-4 with TRBJ1-5; D perhaps matches TRBD1 (5 bases). The CDR3 runs to 16 residues. Trimming shortened V by 2 bases and J by 3 bases, and 14 bases separated the two germline ends. The CDR3 here is CASSLRGSGVNQPQHF. The CDR3 coding sequence is TGTGCCAGCAGTTTAAGGGGAAGCGGGGTCAATCAGCCCCAGCATTTT.

The V and J genes are TRBV11-2 and TRBJ2-7; 7 bases agree with TRBD2. The germline V gene encodes CDR1 SGHAT and CDR2 FQNNGV. V shed 1 base, J shed 6 bases, and the junction held 15 bases outside the gene matches. The CDR3 consists of 17 residues. Here the CDR3 DNA reads TGTGCCAGCAGCTTAGGGAGGAACGCGGGAGCTCAGCGCGAGCAGTACTTC. Translation: CASSLGRNAGAQREQYF.

In the case of this clonotype: A much bigger clone sits one base away, suggesting this may be a read error. The CDR3 DNA is TGTGTCAGCAGTTACAGGGGAGAGGATTCACCCCTCCACTTT. This translates into CVSSYRGEDSPLHF. The chain is built from TRBV6-6 and TRBJ1-6; 7 bases line up with TRBD1. The CDR3 has 14 residues. Germline CDR1 MNHNY, CDR2 SVGAGI (reference sequence).

Here the CDR3 DNA reads TGTGCCAGCAACTCTACCCTCTCTTACGAGCAGTACTTC. Translated: CASNSTLSYEQYF. This sequence joins TRBV28 and TRBJ2-7; D ambiguous. From germline, CDR1 is MDHEN and CDR2 SYDVKM. Trimming pared 7 bases from V and 4 bases from J, leaving 14 bases between. There are 13 residues in the CDR3.

A word on this clonotype: The junction does not match germline at one end; this may be a read error. V and J are TRBV12-3 or TRBV12-4 and TRBJ1-5; TRBD1 is a possible D gene (6 bases). The CDR3 has 17 amino acids. The DNA of the CDR3 is TGTGCCAACAGTTTTGGCACAGGGAAGGGAAGCAATCAGCCCCAGCATTTT. Amino acid sequence: CANSFGTGKGSNQPQHF.

Worth noting for this clonotype: One end of the junction fails to match germline, which may point to a read error. The chain carries TRBV6-5 and TRBJ2-1; 11 bases are a match to TRBD1. The germline CDR1 and CDR2 sequences are MNHEY and SVGAGI. This CDR3 is 16 amino acids long. CDR3 loop: CASSYLRDRGRNEQFF. DNA for the CDR3: TGTGCTAGCAGTTACCTAAGGGACAGGGGGAGGAATGAGCAGTTCTTC.

About this clonotype: The CDR3 ends on some other residue instead of the conserved phenylalanine or tryptophan, so this is likely a read error. Because the CDR3's place on the DNA is in doubt, the DNA is left out and the CDR3 is given as listed by TCRdb. This chain connects TRBV11-3 to TRBJ2-1; the DNA was not compared with TRBD1, the D call given in the table. The CDR3 totals 12 residues, both ends included. From germline, CDR1 is SGHNT and CDR2 YENEEA. CDR3 amino acids: CASISGRTGEFL.

This clonotype was recorded only once. At one boundary the junction diverges from the germline segment, which might be a read error. V is TRBV11-1 and J is TRBJ2-3, with 7 bases fitting TRBD2. The germline V gene has CDR1 SGHAT and CDR2 FQDESV (reference sequence). CDR3 size: 15 residues. CDR3 nucleotides: TGCGCCAGCAGCCTGTCAGGGACTATCACAGATACGCAGTATTTT. Amino acid sequence: CASSLSGTITDTQYF.